A single sample gave rise to the 17 T cell receptor beta chains below, sequenced in a study of blood T cells in healthy people across ages. A second 7 to 11 cycle PCR used barcoded and J-beta primers. TCRdb used MiXCR to reprocess the 5' RACE reads, holding one entry per CDR3 protein. The sample has more than 1,000,000 distinct CDR3 sequences, approximately 26% seen once; the top ten hold less than 0.85%. These sequences were also reported in another study, on T cells of mothers and their children.

The sequenced material came from blood. These receptors were collected from a girl aged 2 to 9 in good health.

The chain carries TRBV7-2 and TRBJ2-1, with 10 positions matching TRBD2. The CDR3 is 14 residues long. Germline V gives CDR1 SGHTA, CDR2 FQGNSA. J lost 9 bases, V lost 1 base, and 3 bases had no gene match. CDR3 loop: CASSLGTSGFEQFF. The CDR3, as DNA: TGTGCCAGCAGCTTAGGGACTAGCGGATTTGAGCAGTTCTTC.

The chain carries TRBV9 and TRBJ1-2; no clear D gene. CDR3 length equals 11 residues. V gave up 4 bases and J gave up 7 bases, with 8 bases separating them. Germline CDR1 SGDLS, CDR2 YYNGEE. The DNA for the CDR3 is TGTGCCAGCAGCTCGGTGTCTGGCTACACCTTC. It translates to CASSSVSGYTF.

In its sample, this clonotype was seen a few times. This chain links TRBV7-9 with TRBJ2-6; 10 bases line up with TRBD2. The CDR3 totals 19 residues. The junction had 10 bases not matched to a gene; V was cut back by 5 bases and J by 0 bases. Germline assignment: CDR1 SEHNR and CDR2 FQNEAQ (reference sequence). The CDR3: CASSPRGLAVTSGANVLTF. The CDR3 DNA is TGTGCCAGCAGCCCCCGCGGACTAGCGGTTACCTCTGGGGCCAACGTCCTGACTTTC.

V usage is TRBV29-1 and J usage is TRBJ2-7; D uncertain. Germline V gives CDR1 SQVTM, CDR2 ANQGSEA. V was shortened by 7 bases and J by 1 base, with 14 bases between the two germline ends. There are 13 residues in the CDR3. The CDR3, as DNA: TGCAGCGCCACGCCGGACGCGTCCTACGAGCAGTACTTC. Protein: CSATPDASYEQYF.

A few counts support this clonotype. The chain combines TRBV9 with TRBJ1-1; D is perhaps TRBD1 (6 bases). The CDR3 has 14 amino acids. Trimming stripped 4 bases from V and 1 base from J, with 11 bases between. The germline V gene encodes CDR1 SGDLS and CDR2 YYNGEE. The CDR3 DNA sequence: TGTGCCAGCAGCTCACAGGGACCGAACACTGAAGCTTTCTTT. Its protein product is CASSSQGPNTEAFF.

The chain links TRBV12-3 or TRBV12-4 to TRBJ2-3; D is possibly TRBD1 or TRBD2 (6 bases each). This CDR3 has 22 residues. V lost 6 bases and J 2 bases, leaving 36 bases between the germline ends. As DNA, the CDR3 is TGTGCCAGCAGGCGCCCCAGGAGGGGTATAGAAATGGGGGGCCCTCACACAGATACGCAGTATTTT. This translates into CASRRPRRGIEMGGPHTDTQYF.

This sequence joins TRBV7-2 and TRBJ1-5, with D possibly TRBD1 on 5 matching bases. Germline-derived CDR1 and CDR2 are SGHTA and FQGNSA. V lost 4 bases, J lost 0 bases, and 10 bases lay in between. The CDR3 spans 15 residues. The CDR3 nucleotides are TGTGCCAGCAGCTGGAAGGGGTATAGCAATCAGCCCCAGCATTTT. Amino acids: CASSWKGYSNQPQHF.

The V gene is TRBV24-1, the J gene TRBJ1-2; D is uncertain. CDR1 and CDR2 from the germline V gene are KGHDR and SFDVKD. V was shortened by 6 bases and J by 8 bases, with 12 bases between the two germline ends. This CDR3 comprises 12 residues. The CDR3 sequence is CATSWTGGGYTF. The CDR3 nucleotides are TGTGCCACCAGTTGGACTGGCGGGGGCTACACCTTC.

This clonotype occurred a few times. The J gene is TRBJ2-5, the V gene TRBV7-2; the D gene is possibly TRBD1 (5 bases). Germline V gene lookup returns CDR1 SGHTA and CDR2 FQGNSA. The CDR3 has 15 amino acids. Trimming took off 1 base at V and 5 bases at J, with 14 bases between the two ends. The CDR3 loop reads CASSLGWGSRETQYF. The CDR3, as DNA: TGTGCCAGCAGCTTAGGTTGGGGCTCGCGGGAGACCCAGTACTTC.

The V call is TRBV29-1, the J call TRBJ2-5; D unresolved. V was shortened by 5 bases and J by 3 bases, with 13 bases between the two germline ends. The CDR3 contains 13 residues. CDR1 is SQVTM, CDR2 ANQGSEA, per germline. For the CDR3, the DNA is TGCAGCGTTATGGGTGGTGAAGAAGAGACCCAGTACTTC. The encoded protein is CSVMGGEEETQYF. Using reference TRBV29-1 and TRBJ2-5 for the parts outside the CDR3, the full variable domain is SAVISQKPSRDICQRGTSLTIQCQVDSQVTMMFWYRQQPGQSLTLIATANQGSEATYESGFVIDKFPISRPNLTFSTLTVSNMSPEDSSIYLCSVMGGEEETQYFGPGTRLLVL.

V usage is TRBV12-3 or TRBV12-4 and J usage is TRBJ1-2; D is perhaps TRBD1 (6 bases). CDR3 length equals 14 residues. Trimming removed 8 bases at V and 3 bases at J, with 16 bases between. This chain's CDR3 is CASGRDTNYYGYTF. CDR3 nucleotide sequence: TGTGCCAGCGGGAGGGACACGAACTACTATGGCTACACCTTC.

The V and J genes are TRBV7-9 and TRBJ1-1; tentative D call: TRBD1 (5 bases). The germline V gene has CDR1 SEHNR and CDR2 FQNEAQ (reference sequence). This CDR3 spans 13 amino acids. V was cut by 4 bases and J by 7 bases, with 13 bases left in between. As DNA, the CDR3 is TGTGCCAGCAGCTCCACCAGGGCGGGTGAAGCTTTCTTT. This codes for CASSSTRAGEAFF.

Of note for this clonotype: The junction does not match germline at one end; this may be a read error. The rearrangement joins TRBV7-7 to TRBJ2-1, with 10 bases lining up with TRBD2. This CDR3 spans 17 amino acids. Germline loops: CDR1 SSHAT, CDR2 FNYEAQ (reference sequence). This chain's CDR3 is CASSLSGGAYSYNEQFF. The CDR3 bases are TGTGCTAGCAGCTTAAGCGGGGGGGCTTACTCCTACAATGAGCAGTTCTTC. The complete variable domain, with remaining parts taken from reference TRBV7-7 and TRBJ2-1, reads GAGVSQSPRYKVTKRGQDVTLRCDPISSHATLYWYQQALGQGPEFLTYFNYEAQPDKSGLPSDRFSAERPEGSISTLTIQRTEQRDSAMYRCASSLSGGAYSYNEQFFGPGTRLTVL.

This chain connects TRBV29-1 to TRBJ2-5; unclear D gene. The germline V gene has CDR1 SQVTM and CDR2 ANQGSEA. The V and J ends lost 5 bases and 0 bases respectively, with 13 bases between them. The CDR3 has 14 residues. In nucleotides, the CDR3 is TGCAGCGTTTACACTGGACGGGACCAAGAGACCCAGTACTTC. As protein: CSVYTGRDQETQYF.

The chain links TRBV9 to TRBJ2-1; D unresolved. The V gene's germline CDR1 is SGDLS and CDR2 YYNGEE. CDR3 length: 13 residues. V shed 0 bases and J shed 6 bases, with 7 bases lying between them. CDR3 DNA: TGTGCCAGCAGCGTAGGGTTAGTCAATGAGCAGTTCTTC. It is translated as CASSVGLVNEQFF.

This sequence joins TRBV24-1 and TRBJ1-2; the match to TRBD1 covers 9 bases. Germline V lookup: CDR1 KGHDR, CDR2 SFDVKD. V trimming: 4 bases; J trimming: 12 bases; junction bases outside the gene matches: 11. The CDR3 covers 14 residues. CDR3 nucleotides: TGTGCCACCAGTGAACCCGGGACAGGGAAAGGCCACACCTTC. Translated, it gives CATSEPGTGKGHTF.

The table lists this clonotype with a few counts. This chain uses TRBV2 with TRBJ1-2, with a weak D call TRBD1 (6 bases). CDR1 SNHLY and CDR2 FYNNEI come from the germline V gene. The CDR3 runs to 15 residues. V was clipped by 4 bases and J by 1 base, with 13 bases between them. CDR3 bases: TGTGCCAGCAGTGGGGAGACAGGAGATAACTATGGCTACACCTTC. It is translated as CASSGETGDNYGYTF.